This TCR beta chain was profiled in a study of radiation and T cells in renal cell carcinoma. For this clone: Its antigen is unidentified.

This sample's time point: blood 2 weeks post-SBRT. Indicated treatment: 15 Gy SBRT to primary tumor, nephrectomy 4 weeks later. V dropped 6 bases and J dropped 0 bases, with 15 bases sitting between them. Germline V gives CDR1 MNHEY, CDR2 SVGAGI. The CDR3 loop spans 15 amino acids. Clones were read by immunoSEQ multiplex PCR, and TCRdb kept only the in-frame ones, dropping some. The table has roughly 130,000 clones, 88% seen once. Study-level findings and limits: Top tumor clonotypes rose in blood 2 weeks post-radiation, then contracted.

V is TRBV6-5 and J is TRBJ2-7; a weak D match, TRBD2 (6 bases). The sequences come from blood, collected from a patient whose treatment included radiotherapy and nephrectomy. This TCR was recovered from a woman in her 70s with renal cell carcinoma. CDR3 amino acids: CASSRSGRSSYEQYF. CDR3 coding DNA: TGTGCCAGCAGCCGGAGCGGGCGGAGCTCCTACGAGCAGTACTTC.